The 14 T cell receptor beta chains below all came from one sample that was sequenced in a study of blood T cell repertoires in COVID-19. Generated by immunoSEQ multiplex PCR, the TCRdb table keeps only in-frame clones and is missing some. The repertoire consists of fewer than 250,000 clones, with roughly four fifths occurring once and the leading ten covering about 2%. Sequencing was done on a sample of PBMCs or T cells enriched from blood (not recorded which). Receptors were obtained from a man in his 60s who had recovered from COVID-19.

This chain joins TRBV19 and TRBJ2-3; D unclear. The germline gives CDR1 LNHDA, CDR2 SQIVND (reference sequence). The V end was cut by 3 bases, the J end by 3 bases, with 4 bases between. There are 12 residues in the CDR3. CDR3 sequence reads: CASSITTDTQYF. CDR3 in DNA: TGTGCCAGTAGTATCACTACAGATACGCAGTATTTT.

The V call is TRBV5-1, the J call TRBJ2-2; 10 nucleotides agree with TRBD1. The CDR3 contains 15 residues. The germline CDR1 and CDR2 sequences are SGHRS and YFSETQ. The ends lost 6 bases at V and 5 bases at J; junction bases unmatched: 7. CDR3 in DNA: TGCGCCAGCAACTCCGGGACAGGGGAAACCGGGGAGCTGTTTTTT. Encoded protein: CASNSGTGETGELFF.

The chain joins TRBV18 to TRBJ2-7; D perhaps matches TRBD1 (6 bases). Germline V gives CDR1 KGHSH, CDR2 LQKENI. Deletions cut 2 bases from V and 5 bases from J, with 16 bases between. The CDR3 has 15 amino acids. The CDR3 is CASSPWTDPGNEQYF. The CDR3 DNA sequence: TGTGCCAGCTCACCATGGACAGATCCGGGGAACGAGCAGTACTTC.

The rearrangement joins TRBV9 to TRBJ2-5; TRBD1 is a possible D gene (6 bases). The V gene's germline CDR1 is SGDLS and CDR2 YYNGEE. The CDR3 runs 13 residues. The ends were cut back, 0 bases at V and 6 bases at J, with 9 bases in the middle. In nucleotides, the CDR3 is TGTGCCAGCAGCGTAGGGGACACACAGACCCAGTACTTC. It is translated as CASSVGDTQTQYF. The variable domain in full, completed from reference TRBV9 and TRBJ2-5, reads DSGVTQTPKHLITATGQRVTLRCSPRSGDLSVYWYQQSLDQGLQFLIQYYNGEERAKGNILERFSAQQFPDLHSELNLSSLELGDSALYFCASSVGDTQTQYFGPGTRLLVL.

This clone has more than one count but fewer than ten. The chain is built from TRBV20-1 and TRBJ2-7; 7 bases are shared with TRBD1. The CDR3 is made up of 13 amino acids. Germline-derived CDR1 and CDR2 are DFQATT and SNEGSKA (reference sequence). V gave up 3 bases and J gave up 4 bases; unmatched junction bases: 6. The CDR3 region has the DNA TGCAGTGCTAGTGTCATACAGGGGTACGAGCAGTACTTC. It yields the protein CSASVIQGYEQYF.

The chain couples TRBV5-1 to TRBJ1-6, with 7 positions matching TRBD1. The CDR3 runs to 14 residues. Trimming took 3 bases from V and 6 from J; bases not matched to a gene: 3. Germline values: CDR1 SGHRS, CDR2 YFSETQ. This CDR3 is CASSWTGGNSPLHF. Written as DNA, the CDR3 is TGCGCCAGCAGCTGGACAGGTGGTAATTCACCCCTCCACTTT.

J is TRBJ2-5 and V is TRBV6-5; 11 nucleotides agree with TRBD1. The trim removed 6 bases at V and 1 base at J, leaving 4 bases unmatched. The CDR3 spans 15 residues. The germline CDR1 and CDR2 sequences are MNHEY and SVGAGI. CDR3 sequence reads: CASSPGTGGQETQYF. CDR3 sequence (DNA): TGTGCCAGCAGCCCCGGGACAGGGGGCCAAGAGACCCAGTACTTC.

The DNA of the CDR3 is TGTGCCAGCAGCTCCTACCTGACAGGGACCACTGAAGCTTTCTTT. Translated, it gives CASSSYLTGTTEAFF. The chain has TRBV7-9 and TRBJ1-1, with 7 bases lining up with TRBD1. V gave up 4 bases and J gave up 4 bases; unmatched junction bases: 9. Germline-derived CDR1 and CDR2 are SEHNR and FQNEAQ (reference sequence). The CDR3 contains 15 residues.

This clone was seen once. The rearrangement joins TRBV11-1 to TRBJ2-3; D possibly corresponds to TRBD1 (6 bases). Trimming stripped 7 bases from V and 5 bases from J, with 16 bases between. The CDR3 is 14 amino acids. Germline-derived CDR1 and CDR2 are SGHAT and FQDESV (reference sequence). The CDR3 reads CASTRGESGDTQYF. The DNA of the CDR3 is TGTGCCAGCACCAGGGGAGAGTCAGGAGATACGCAGTATTTT.

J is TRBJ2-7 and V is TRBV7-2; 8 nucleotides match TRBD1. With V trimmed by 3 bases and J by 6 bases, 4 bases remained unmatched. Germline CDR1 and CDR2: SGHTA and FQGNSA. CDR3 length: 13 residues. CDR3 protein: CASSFDRGSEQYF. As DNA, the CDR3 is TGTGCCAGCAGCTTCGACAGGGGAAGCGAGCAGTACTTC. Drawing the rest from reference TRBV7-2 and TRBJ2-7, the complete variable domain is GAGVSQSPSNKVTEKGKDVELRCDPISGHTALYWYRQSLGQGLEFLIYFQGNSAPDKSGLPSDRFSAERTGGSVSTLTIQRTQQEDSAVYLCASSFDRGSEQYFGPGTRLTVT.

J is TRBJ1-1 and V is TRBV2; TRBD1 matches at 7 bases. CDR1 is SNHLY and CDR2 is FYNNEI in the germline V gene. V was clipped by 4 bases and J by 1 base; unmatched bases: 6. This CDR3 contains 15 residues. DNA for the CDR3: TGTGCCAGCAGTGTAACCGGGACAGAGAACACTGAAGCTTTCTTT. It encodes CASSVTGTENTEAFF. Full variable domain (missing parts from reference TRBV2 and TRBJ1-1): EPEVTQTPSHQVTQMGQEVILRCVPISNHLYFYWYRQILGQKVEFLVSFYNNEISEKSEIFDDQFSVERPDGSNFTLKIRSTKLEDSAMYFCASSVTGTENTEAFFGQGTRLTVV.

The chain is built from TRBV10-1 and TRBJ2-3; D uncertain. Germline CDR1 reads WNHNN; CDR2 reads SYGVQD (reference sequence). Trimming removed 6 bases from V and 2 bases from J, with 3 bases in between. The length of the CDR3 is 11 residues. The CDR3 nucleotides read TGCGCCAGCAGCCTCACAGATACGCAGTATTTT. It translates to CASSLTDTQYF.

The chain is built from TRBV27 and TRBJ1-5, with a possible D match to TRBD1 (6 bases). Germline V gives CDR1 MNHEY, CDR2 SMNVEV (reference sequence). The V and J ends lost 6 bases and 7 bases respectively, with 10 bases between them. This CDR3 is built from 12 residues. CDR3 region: CASSTGFQPQHF. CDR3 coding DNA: TGTGCCAGCAGCACAGGGTTCCAGCCCCAGCATTTT.

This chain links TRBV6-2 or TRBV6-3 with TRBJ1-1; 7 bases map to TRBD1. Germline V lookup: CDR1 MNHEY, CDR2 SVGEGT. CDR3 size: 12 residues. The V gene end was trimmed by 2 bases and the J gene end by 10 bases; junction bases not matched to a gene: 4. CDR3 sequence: CASSYRDRGAFF. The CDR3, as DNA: TGTGCCAGCAGTTACCGGGACAGAGGAGCTTTCTTT.